One and the same sample provided the 22 T cell receptor beta chains below, sequenced in a study of blood T cells in healthy people across ages. A second about 7 to 12 cycle PCR used barcoded and J-beta primers. TCRdb reprocessed the 5' RACE reads via MiXCR and lists one record per CDR3 protein. The sample yields approximately 900,000 distinct CDR3 sequences, 40% to 60% seen once. The sequenced sample was blood. These receptors came from a young man in good health.

This clonotype was seen more than once but under ten times. The chain is built from TRBV7-2 and TRBJ2-7, with D possibly being TRBD2 (6 bases). Germline V gene sequence: CDR1 SGHTA, CDR2 FQGNSA. The V end was cut by 7 bases, the J end by 4 bases, with 20 bases between. This CDR3 region has 15 residues. Here the CDR3 reads CASTTPLAGSYEQYF. CDR3 in DNA: TGTGCCAGCACCACCCCGCTCGCCGGGAGTTACGAGCAGTACTTC.

The chain links TRBV27 to TRBJ2-1, with 7 bases aligning to TRBD2. Germline lookup yields CDR1 MNHEY and CDR2 SMNVEV (reference sequence). V dropped 5 bases and J dropped 6; count of bases not matched to a gene: 4. This CDR3 spans 13 amino acids. This CDR3 reads CASSRGGLNEQFF. As DNA, the CDR3 is TGTGCCAGCAGTCGCGGGGGTCTCAATGAGCAGTTCTTC.

This clonotype was found a few times. This chain connects TRBV4-3 to TRBJ2-7; no reliable D call. The CDR3 is 13 residues long. The V end was cut by 3 bases, the J end by 3 bases, with 9 bases between. CDR1 LGHNA and CDR2 YSLEER come from the germline V gene. The CDR3: CASSHATNYEQYF. CDR3 in DNA: TGCGCCAGCAGCCATGCCACTAACTACGAGCAGTACTTC.

The CDR3 sequence is CSARDRRGTCNEQFF. DNA of the CDR3: TGCAGTGCTAGAGATCGCCGGGGAACATGCAATGAGCAGTTCTTC. V and J are TRBV20-1 and TRBJ2-1, with D possibly TRBD2 on 5 matching bases. The CDR3 contains 15 residues. The V end was cut by 0 bases, the J end by 6 bases, with 15 bases between. Germline CDR1 DFQATT, CDR2 SNEGSKA (reference sequence).

This chain uses TRBV13 with TRBJ2-7, with TRBD2 matching over 11 bases. V trimming: 5 bases; J trimming: 6 bases; junction bases outside the gene matches: 9. CDR1 and CDR2 (germline): PRHDT, FYEKMQ (reference sequence). The CDR3 sequence is 15 residues long. The CDR3 nucleotides read TGTGCCAGCAGCCGCCCGATAGCGGGGGGGGTCGAGCAGTACTTC. Protein: CASSRPIAGGVEQYF.

This clonotype was seen a few times. The chain employs TRBV5-6 and TRBJ2-1; possibly TRBD2 for D (6 bases). The CDR3 has 15 amino acids. CDR1 and CDR2 from the germline V gene are SGHDT and YYEEEE. With 4 bases removed from V and 4 bases from J, the gap between germline ends came to 15 bases. The CDR3 DNA sequence: TGTGCCAGCAGCCCCGGGAGCGGATTTTACAATGAGCAGTTCTTC. Its protein product is CASSPGSGFYNEQFF.

This clonotype was counted a single time. The chain joins TRBV6-2 or TRBV6-3 to TRBJ1-5; D gene uncertain. V lost 1 base, J lost 5 bases, and 21 bases lay in between. This CDR3 comprises 18 residues. Germline V CDR1 and CDR2: MNHEY, SVGEGT. The CDR3 DNA is TGTGCCAGCAGTTACTTCGCCGGATCTCCCCTCCGGGATCAGCCCCAGCATTTT. It translates to CASSYFAGSPLRDQPQHF.

This clonotype was observed many times. This chain joins TRBV20-1 and TRBJ1-5; possible D gene TRBD1, 6 bases. Germline-derived CDR1 and CDR2 are DFQATT and SNEGSKA (reference sequence). Trimming took off 7 bases at V and 5 bases at J, with 15 bases between the two ends. The CDR3 totals 13 residues. The CDR3 sequence: CSVHGGLYQPQHF. The CDR3 DNA sequence: TGCAGTGTCCATGGGGGGCTGTATCAGCCCCAGCATTTT.

As for this clonotype: At one end the junction does not follow the germline gene, possibly because of a read error. This rearrangement joins TRBV4-2 to TRBJ1-4; tentatively, D is TRBD1 (6 bases). CDR1 is LGHNA and CDR2 is YNFKEQ in the germline V gene. The CDR3 loop spans 16 amino acids. CDR3 amino acids: CANSQGYRGIGEKLFF. The CDR3 nucleotides are TGTGCCAACAGCCAAGGCTATAGGGGGATTGGTGAAAAACTGTTTTTT.

The table lists this clonotype with a few counts. The CDR3 sequence: CSAPPAEYTDTQYF. The CDR3 DNA follows: TGCAGTGCTCCTCCAGCTGAATACACAGATACGCAGTATTTT. The chain uses TRBV20-1 and TRBJ2-3; D is unclear. V was trimmed by 5 bases and J by 2 bases, leaving 14 bases between them. This CDR3 is 14 amino acids long. The V gene's germline CDR1 is DFQATT and CDR2 SNEGSKA (reference sequence).

The CDR3: CSVESGSGAFF. In nucleotides, the CDR3 is TGCAGCGTTGAGTCGGGTTCAGGGGCTTTCTTT. The chain couples TRBV29-1 to TRBJ1-1, with D possibly TRBD1 on 5 matching bases. This CDR3 has 11 amino acids. V dropped 3 bases and J dropped 11 bases, with 13 bases sitting between them. Germline-derived CDR1 and CDR2 are SQVTM and ANQGSEA. The entire variable domain, with the rest obtained from reference TRBV29-1 and TRBJ1-1, is as follows: SAVISQKPSRDICQRGTSLTIQCQVDSQVTMMFWYRQQPGQSLTLIATANQGSEATYESGFVIDKFPISRPNLTFSTLTVSNMSPEDSSIYLCSVESGSGAFFGQGTRLTVV.

V gene TRBV28 combines with J gene TRBJ1-2; TRBD1 matches 7 bases. The germline V gene encodes CDR1 MDHEN and CDR2 SYDVKM. Unmatched junction bases numbered 6, after V lost 2 bases and J lost 6 bases. The length of the CDR3 is 14 residues. CDR3 amino acids: CASSLPLTGNGYTF. CDR3 sequence (DNA): TGTGCCAGCAGTTTACCGTTGACAGGGAATGGCTACACCTTC.

This chain joins TRBV12-3 or TRBV12-4 and TRBJ2-5; 7 nucleotides match TRBD2. The V gene end was trimmed by 7 bases and the J gene end by 3 bases; junction bases not matched to a gene: 8. CDR3 length: 14 amino acids. In nucleotides, the CDR3 is TGTGCCAGCAATTTCTCCGGGACTAAAGAGACCCAGTACTTC. This sequence encodes CASNFSGTKETQYF.

The chain combines TRBV4-1 with TRBJ1-5; D is possibly TRBD1 (5 bases). The CDR3 runs to 15 residues. V lost 3 bases to trimming and J lost 7 bases, with 16 bases between them. Germline CDR1 reads MGHRA; CDR2 reads YSYEKL. CDR3 loop: CASSQGTGQGQPQHF. The CDR3 bases are TGCGCCAGCAGCCAGGGAACAGGCCAGGGCCAGCCCCAGCATTTT.

The V gene is TRBV5-1, the J gene TRBJ2-5; D perhaps matches TRBD1 (5 bases). The CDR3 is 14 residues long. Germline V CDR1 and CDR2: SGHRS, YFSETQ. Trimming removed 0 bases at V and 9 bases at J, with 15 bases between. CDR3: CASSLGAVQGAQYF. The CDR3 DNA sequence: TGCGCCAGCAGCTTGGGGGCAGTTCAAGGGGCCCAGTACTTC.

CDR3 sequence (DNA): TGTGCCAGCAGCGTAGATCCGGGAAATGAGCAGTTCTTC. Protein product: CASSVDPGNEQFF. The V gene is TRBV9, the J gene TRBJ2-1; D is possibly TRBD2 (5 bases). Germline V gene data show CDR1 as SGDLS and CDR2 as YYNGEE. V lost 0 bases, J lost 7 bases, and 8 bases lay in between. This CDR3 has 13 amino acids.

The CDR3 nucleotides are TGTGCCAGCAGCCCACAGGGAGGAATATACGAGCAGTACTTC. This translates into CASSPQGGIYEQYF. The chain uses TRBV7-9 and TRBJ2-7; either TRBD1 or TRBD2 may supply D (6 bases each). The germline gives CDR1 SEHNR, CDR2 FQNEAQ (reference sequence). CDR3 length: 14 residues. V lost 5 bases, J lost 4 bases, and 15 bases lay in between.

J is TRBJ2-7 and V is TRBV29-1, with D perhaps TRBD1 (6 bases). The ends were cut back, 7 bases at V and 1 base at J, with 17 bases in the middle. CDR3 length: 14 amino acids. Germline V lookup: CDR1 SQVTM, CDR2 ANQGSEA. The CDR3 sequence: CSGQTGSGSYEQYF. CDR3 sequence (DNA): TGCAGCGGACAAACAGGGAGTGGATCCTACGAGCAGTACTTC.

This clonotype showed up just a few times. The chain is built from TRBV12-3 or TRBV12-4 and TRBJ1-2; D possibly corresponds to TRBD1 (6 bases). This CDR3 contains 15 residues. The V and J ends lost 4 bases and 6 bases respectively, with 18 bases between them. The CDR3 nucleotides read TGTGCCAGCAGTTCTTTGCTGAACAGGGTTGATGGCTACACCTTC. This translates into CASSSLLNRVDGYTF.

This rearrangement joins TRBV2 to TRBJ2-5, with 12 bases identical to TRBD2. The CDR3 spans 15 residues. The V gene end was trimmed by 3 bases and the J gene end by 7 bases; junction bases not matched to a gene: 6. Germline assignment: CDR1 SNHLY and CDR2 FYNNEI. CDR3 sequence reads: CASSETSGGPGTQYF. The CDR3 DNA reads as TGTGCCAGCAGTGAGACTAGCGGGGGCCCCGGGACCCAGTACTTC. The full variable domain, its missing parts supplied by reference TRBV2 and TRBJ2-5, is EPEVTQTPSHQVTQMGQEVILRCVPISNHLYFYWYRQILGQKVEFLVSFYNNEISEKSEIFDDQFSVERPDGSNFTLKIRSTKLEDSAMYFCASSETSGGPGTQYFGPGTRLLVL.

The table lists this clonotype with a few counts. This sequence joins TRBV6-2 or TRBV6-3 and TRBJ1-2; TRBD1 is a possible D gene (6 bases). With 0 bases removed from V and 3 bases from J, the gap between germline ends came to 14 bases. Looked up from germline, CDR1 is MNHEY and CDR2 is SVGEGT. This CDR3 region has 16 residues. This CDR3 reads CASSYSRGAADYGYTF. The CDR3 nucleotides read TGTGCCAGCAGTTACTCTCGGGGGGCAGCGGACTATGGCTACACCTTC.

This clonotype was counted at least ten times. This chain connects TRBV7-2 to TRBJ2-5, with D possibly called TRBD1 or TRBD2 (6 bases each). The V end was cut by 4 bases, the J end by 9 bases, with 18 bases between. The CDR3 consists of 14 residues. Germline CDR1 is SGHTA and CDR2 is FQGNSA. CDR3 loop: CASSSEGLRGAQYF. Here the CDR3 DNA reads TGTGCCAGCAGCTCAGAGGGACTTAGGGGGGCCCAGTACTTC.